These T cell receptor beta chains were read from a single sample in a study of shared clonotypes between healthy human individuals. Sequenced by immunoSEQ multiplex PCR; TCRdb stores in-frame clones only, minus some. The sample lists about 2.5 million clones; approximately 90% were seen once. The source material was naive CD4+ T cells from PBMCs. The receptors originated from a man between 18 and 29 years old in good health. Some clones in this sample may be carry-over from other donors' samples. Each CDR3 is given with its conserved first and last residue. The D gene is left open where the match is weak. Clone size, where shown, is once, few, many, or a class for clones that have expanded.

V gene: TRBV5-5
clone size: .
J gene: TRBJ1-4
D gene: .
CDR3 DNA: TGTGCCAGCAGCTTTCCAGGGATTAATGAAAAACTGTTTTTT
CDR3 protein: CASSFPGINEKLFF

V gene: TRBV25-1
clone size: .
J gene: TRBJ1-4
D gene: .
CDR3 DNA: TGTGCCTCCCGGGGGGGGGCGCGGGAAAAACTGTTTTTT
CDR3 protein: CASRGGAREKLFF

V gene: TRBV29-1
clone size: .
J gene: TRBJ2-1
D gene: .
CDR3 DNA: TGCAGCGTTGAAGATCTTCGTGGGCTAGGGGGGAATGAGCAGTTCTTC
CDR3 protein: CSVEDLRGLGGNEQFF

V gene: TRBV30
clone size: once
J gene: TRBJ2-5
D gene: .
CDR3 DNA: TGTGCCTGGAGGAATCCCGGACTACCTGTTTGGGGACACTTC
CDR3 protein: CAWRNPGLPVWGHF

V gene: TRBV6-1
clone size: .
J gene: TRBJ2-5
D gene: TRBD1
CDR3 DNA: TGTGCCAGCAGTGAATCGGGACAGGGCTTCTTCGAGACCCAGTACTTC
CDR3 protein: CASSESGQGFFETQYF

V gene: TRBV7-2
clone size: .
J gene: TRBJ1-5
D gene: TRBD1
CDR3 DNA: TGTGCCAGCAGCCGGGAACAGGGGATCAATCAGCCCCAGCATTTT
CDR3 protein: CASSREQGINQPQHF

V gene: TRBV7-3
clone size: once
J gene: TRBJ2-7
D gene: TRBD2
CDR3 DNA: TGTGCCAGCAGCCGTAACCTAGCGGGAGCAAACGAGCAGTACTTC
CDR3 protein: CASSRNLAGANEQYF

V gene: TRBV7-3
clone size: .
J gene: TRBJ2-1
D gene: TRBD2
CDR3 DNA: TGTGCCAGCAGCTTAGCGGGAGGAGAGCAGTTCTTC
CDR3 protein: CASSLAGGEQFF

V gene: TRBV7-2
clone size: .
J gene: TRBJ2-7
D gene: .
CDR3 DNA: TGTGCCAGCAGCTCAGTGGCAGGGAGACTATACGAGCAGTACTTC
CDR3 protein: CASSSVAGRLYEQYF

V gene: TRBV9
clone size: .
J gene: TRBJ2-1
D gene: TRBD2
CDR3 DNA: TGTGCCAGCAGCGCTAGTTTAGCGGGATATGAGCAGTTCTTC
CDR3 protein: CASSASLAGYEQFF

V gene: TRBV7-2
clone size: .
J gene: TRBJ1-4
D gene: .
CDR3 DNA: TGTGCCAGCAGCCGAGAGGGGACTAATGAAAAACTGTTTTTT
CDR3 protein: CASSREGTNEKLFF

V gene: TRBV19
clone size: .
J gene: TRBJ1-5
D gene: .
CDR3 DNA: TGTGCCAGTAGTATAAGCGGGGCCCCGCATCAGCCCCAGCATTTT
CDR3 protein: CASSISGAPHQPQHF

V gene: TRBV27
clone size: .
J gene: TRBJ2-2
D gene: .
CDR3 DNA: TGTGCCAGCAGTTTATTGGGGCGGCCTCTTACGAACACCGGGGAGCTGTTTTTT
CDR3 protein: CASSLLGRPLTNTGELFF

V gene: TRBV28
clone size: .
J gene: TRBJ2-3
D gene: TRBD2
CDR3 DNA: TGTGCCAGCAGTTCCCCCGGGACTAGCGGGAGCACAGATACGCAGTATTTT
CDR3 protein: CASSSPGTSGSTDTQYF

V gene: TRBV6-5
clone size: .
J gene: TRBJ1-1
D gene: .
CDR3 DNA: TGTGCCAGCAGTTACCCGCCGGGGACTGAAGCTTTCTTT
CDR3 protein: CASSYPPGTEAFF

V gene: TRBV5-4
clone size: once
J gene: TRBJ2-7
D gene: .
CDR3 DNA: TGTGCCAGCAGCTTGGCCGGGGCAGGGAGTCCCTACGAGCAGTACTTC
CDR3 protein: CASSLAGAGSPYEQYF

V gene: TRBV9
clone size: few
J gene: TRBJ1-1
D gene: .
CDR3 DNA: TGTGCCAGCAGCGTAGGCCCGACGAACACTGAAGCTTTCTTT
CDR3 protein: CASSVGPTNTEAFF

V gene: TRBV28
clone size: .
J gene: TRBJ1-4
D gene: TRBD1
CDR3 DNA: TGTGCCAGCAGTTCAGGACAGGGTAATGAAAAACTGTTTTTT
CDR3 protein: CASSSGQGNEKLFF

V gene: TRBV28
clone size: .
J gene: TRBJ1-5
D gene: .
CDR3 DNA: TGTGCCAGCAGTGGAGATAGCAATCAGCCCCAGCATTTT
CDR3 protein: CASSGDSNQPQHF

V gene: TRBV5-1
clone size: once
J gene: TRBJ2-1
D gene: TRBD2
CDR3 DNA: TGCGCCAGCAGCTTGACTAGCGGGTGGGGTAATGAGCAGTTCTTC
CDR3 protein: CASSLTSGWGNEQFF

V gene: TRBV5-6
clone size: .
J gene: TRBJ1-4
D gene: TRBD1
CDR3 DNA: TGTGCCAGCAGCCCCAGGGGGAAGGCTAATGAAAAACTGTTTTTT
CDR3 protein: CASSPRGKANEKLFF

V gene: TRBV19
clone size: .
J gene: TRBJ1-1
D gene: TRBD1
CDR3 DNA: TGTGCCAGTAGTCTCCTAGGGCCGGGGACAGGGCCCATGAACACTGAAGCTTTCTTT
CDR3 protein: CASSLLGPGTGPMNTEAFF

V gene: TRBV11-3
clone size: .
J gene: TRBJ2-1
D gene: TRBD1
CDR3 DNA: TGTGCCAGCAGCCATTATGGACAGGCCGTGGAGCAGTTCTTC
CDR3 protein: CASSHYGQAVEQFF

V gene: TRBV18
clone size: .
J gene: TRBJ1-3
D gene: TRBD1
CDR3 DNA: TGTGCCAGCTCATCCGGGACAGAGGGAAACACCATATATTTT
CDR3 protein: CASSSGTEGNTIYF

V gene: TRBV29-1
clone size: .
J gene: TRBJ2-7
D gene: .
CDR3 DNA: TGCAGCGTTGTTTCTGGTAGCGAGCAGTACTTC
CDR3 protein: CSVVSGSEQYF

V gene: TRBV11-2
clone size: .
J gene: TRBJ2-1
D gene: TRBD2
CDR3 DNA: TGTGCCAGCAGCTTGCGGGAGCTGGATGAGCAGTTCTTC
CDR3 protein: CASSLRELDEQFF

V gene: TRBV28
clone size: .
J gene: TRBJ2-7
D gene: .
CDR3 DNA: TGTGCCAGCAGCAGGGGGGGTCCCAGGGAGCAGTACTTC
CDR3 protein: CASSRGGPREQYF

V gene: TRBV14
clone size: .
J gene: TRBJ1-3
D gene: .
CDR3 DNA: TGTGCCAGCAGCCAAGGAGCCGTCCGCTCTGGAAACACCATATATTTT
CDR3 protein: CASSQGAVRSGNTIYF

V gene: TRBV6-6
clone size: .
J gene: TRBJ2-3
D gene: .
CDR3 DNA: TGTGCCAGCAGTTACTCTTGGCCTTCGTCCACAGATACGCAGTATTTT
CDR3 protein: CASSYSWPSSTDTQYF

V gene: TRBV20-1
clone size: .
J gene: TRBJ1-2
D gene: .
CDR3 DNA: TGCAGTTGGGGGGCCGAGTATGGCTACACCTTC
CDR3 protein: CSWGAEYGYTF

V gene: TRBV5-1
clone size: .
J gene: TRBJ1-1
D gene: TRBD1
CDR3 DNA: TGCGCCAGCAGCCCACAGGGACAGGGGAATGAAGCTTTCTTT
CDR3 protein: CASSPQGQGNEAFF

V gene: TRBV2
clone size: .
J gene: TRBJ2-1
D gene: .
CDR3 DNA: TGTGCCAGCAGTGCCATTAGCTCCTACAATGAGCAGTTCTTC
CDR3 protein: CASSAISSYNEQFF

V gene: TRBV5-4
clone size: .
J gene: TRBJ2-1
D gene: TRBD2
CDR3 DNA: TGTGCCAGCAGCCTCTTGCTAGCGGGAGGCTATGAGCAGTTCTTC
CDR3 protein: CASSLLLAGGYEQFF

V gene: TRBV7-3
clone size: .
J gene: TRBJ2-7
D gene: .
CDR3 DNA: TGTGCCAGCGGGGACCGTACCGGGCTCGAGCAGTACTTC
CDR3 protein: CASGDRTGLEQYF

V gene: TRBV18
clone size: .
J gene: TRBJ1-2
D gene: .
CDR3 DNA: TGTGCCAGCTCACCCTCGGAGGTATCCCTCTATGGCTACACCTTC
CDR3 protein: CASSPSEVSLYGYTF

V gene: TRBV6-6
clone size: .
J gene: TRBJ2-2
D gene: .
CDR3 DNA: TGTGCCAGCAGTTACCCAAACGGGCAGGCCTTCGGGGAGCTGTTTTTT
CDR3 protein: CASSYPNGQAFGELFF

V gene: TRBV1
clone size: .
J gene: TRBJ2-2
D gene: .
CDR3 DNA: TGCCCGAGGGCGGTGCGAGGGGAGCTGTTTTTT
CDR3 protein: CPRAVRGELFF

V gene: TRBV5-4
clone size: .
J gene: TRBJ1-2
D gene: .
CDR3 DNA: TGTGCCAGCAGGTCGCTGGGGCCACAGGGCGGCTACACCTTC
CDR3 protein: CASRSLGPQGGYTF

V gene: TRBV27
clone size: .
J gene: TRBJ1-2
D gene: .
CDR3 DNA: TGTGCCAGCAGCCTTCGGGCCGGCGGGGGCATCGTCTATGGCTACACCTTC
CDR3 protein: CASSLRAGGGIVYGYTF

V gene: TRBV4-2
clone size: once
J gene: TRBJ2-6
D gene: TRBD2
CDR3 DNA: TGTGCCAGCAGCCCCATGCGGGGAGGGCCCTCTGGGGCCAACGTCCTGACTTTC
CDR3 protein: CASSPMRGGPSGANVLTF

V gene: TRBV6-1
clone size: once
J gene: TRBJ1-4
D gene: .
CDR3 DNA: TGTGCCAGCAGTCTGAACAGGGACTCTGGAAAACTGTTTTTT
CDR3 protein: CASSLNRDSGKLFF

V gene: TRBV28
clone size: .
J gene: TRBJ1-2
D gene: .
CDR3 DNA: TGTGCCAGCAGCCGAGCGAGGAACGGAAACACCTTC
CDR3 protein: CASSRARNGNTF

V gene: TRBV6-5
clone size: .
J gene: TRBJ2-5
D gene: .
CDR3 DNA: TGTGCCAGCAGCCGCAGAGGGGGGGAGACCCAGTACTTC
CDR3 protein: CASSRRGGETQYF

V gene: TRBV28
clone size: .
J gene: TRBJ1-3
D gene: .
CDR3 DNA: TGTGCCAGCAGTTTAGCGGGGTCCATGTTCTCTGGAAACACCATATATTTT
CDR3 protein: CASSLAGSMFSGNTIYF

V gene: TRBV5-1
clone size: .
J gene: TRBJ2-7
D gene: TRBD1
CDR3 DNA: TGCGCCAGCAGCTCGGGACAGGGGCTCTACGAGCAGTACTTC
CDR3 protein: CASSSGQGLYEQYF

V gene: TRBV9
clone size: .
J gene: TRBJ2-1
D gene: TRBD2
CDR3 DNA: TGTGCCAGCAGCGCACGGACTAGCGGGAGGGTCGATGAGCAGTTCTTC
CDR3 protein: CASSARTSGRVDEQFF

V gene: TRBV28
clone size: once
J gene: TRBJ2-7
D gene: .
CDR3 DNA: TGTGCCAGCAGTTCCCCAAACTACGAGCAGTACTTC
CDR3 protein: CASSSPNYEQYF

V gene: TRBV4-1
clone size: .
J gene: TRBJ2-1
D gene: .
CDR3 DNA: TGCGCCAGCGGGCTTGGGGAACGCTCCTACAATGAGCAGTTCTTC
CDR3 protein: CASGLGERSYNEQFF

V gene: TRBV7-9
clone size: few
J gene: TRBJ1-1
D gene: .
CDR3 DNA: TGTGCCAGCAGCCCGGGACCCGTAGCCACTGAAGCTTTCTTT
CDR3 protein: CASSPGPVATEAFF

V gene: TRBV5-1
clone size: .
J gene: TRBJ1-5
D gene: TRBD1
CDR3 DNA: TGCGCCAGCAGCTTGGATGGGGACAGGGACAATCAGCCCCAGCATTTT
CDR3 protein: CASSLDGDRDNQPQHF

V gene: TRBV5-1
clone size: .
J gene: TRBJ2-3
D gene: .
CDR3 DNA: TGCGCCAGCAGCTTGGCCGGCGGGAGCACAGATACGCAGTATTTT
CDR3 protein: CASSLAGGSTDTQYF

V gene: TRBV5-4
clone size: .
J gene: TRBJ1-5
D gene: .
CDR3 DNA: TGTGCCAGCAGCTCTAGGGGAGGCAATCAGCCCCAGCATTTT
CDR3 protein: CASSSRGGNQPQHF

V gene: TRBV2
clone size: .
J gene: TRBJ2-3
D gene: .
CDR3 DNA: TGTGCCAGCAGTTCCCTAGCGCAGGGCACAGATACGCAGTATTTT
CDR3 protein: CASSSLAQGTDTQYF

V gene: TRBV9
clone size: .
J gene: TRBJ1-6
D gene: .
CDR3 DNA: TGTGCCAGCAGCGCCCGACAGCCTAATTCACCCCTCCACTTT
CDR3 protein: CASSARQPNSPLHF

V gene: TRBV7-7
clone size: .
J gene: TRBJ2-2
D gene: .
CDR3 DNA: TGTGCCAGCAGCTTTTACGCCGGGGAGCTGTTTTTT
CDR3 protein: CASSFYAGELFF